A single sample gave rise to the 20 T cell receptor beta chains below, sequenced in a study of CD8 T cells in ankylosing spondylitis. MiXCR, applied by TCRdb to the 5' RACE reads, yields one record per CDR3 protein. The data contain more than 60,000 distinct CDR3 sequences, 5.3% of them seen just once; the ten biggest clones take up roughly 2.3%. Source material: blood, either unsorted or a sorted T cell fraction (not recorded which). These receptor sequences come from a male donor with ankylosing spondylitis or in good health (not recorded which).

This clonotype was picked up many times. The rearrangement uses TRBV20-1 and TRBJ1-5; 9 positions match TRBD1. Germline assignment: CDR1 DFQATT and CDR2 SNEGSKA (reference sequence). The V and J ends lost 6 bases and 7 bases, in that order; junction bases with no gene match: 4. The CDR3 runs 12 residues. The CDR3 region is CSARTGDQPQHF. The DNA of the CDR3 is TGCAGTGCACGGACAGGGGACCAGCCCCAGCATTTT.

This clonotype was found many times. This sequence joins TRBV29-1 and TRBJ2-6; maybe TRBD1 (6 bases). The CDR3 loop spans 15 amino acids. The germline gives CDR1 SQVTM, CDR2 ANQGSEA. The germline V and J ends were trimmed by 1 base and 2 bases, with 9 bases remaining between them. CDR3 coding DNA: TGCAGCGTTGAAGGGGCAGGGGCTGGGGCCAACGTCCTGACTTTC. The encoded protein is CSVEGAGAGANVLTF.

The sample holds many counts of this clonotype. In nucleotides, the CDR3 is TGTGCCAGCTCACCCCAGGGGGCGAGGGAGACCCAGTACTTC. It yields the protein CASSPQGARETQYF. The chain uses TRBV12-3 or TRBV12-4 and TRBJ2-5, with 8 bases lining up with TRBD1. J gave up 5 bases and V 8 bases, and 10 bases lay outside the gene matches. The CDR3 consists of 14 residues.

This clonotype was seen repeatedly, ten times or more. The CDR3 DNA is TGTGCCAGCAGTTCAGGAGTGAACACCGGGGAGCTGTTTTTT. This encodes CASSSGVNTGELFF. V is TRBV12-3 or TRBV12-4 and J is TRBJ2-2; no definite D call. Trimming stripped 4 bases from V and 1 base from J, with 7 bases between. The CDR3 totals 14 residues.

This clonotype was counted ten times or more. The CDR3: CASRIRDSLFFEAFF. The DNA of the CDR3 is TGTGCCAGCAGAATACGGGACAGCCTCTTTTTCGAAGCTTTCTTT. The gene calls are TRBV28 and TRBJ1-1; 7 nucleotides align to TRBD1. From germline, CDR1 is MDHEN and CDR2 SYDVKM. The ends lost 6 bases at V and 8 bases at J; junction bases unmatched: 15. The CDR3 contains 15 residues.

In its sample, this clonotype was seen a few times. The chain recombines TRBV29-1 with TRBJ1-2; tentative D call: TRBD1 (5 bases). The V end was cut by 3 bases, the J end by 4 bases, with 12 bases between. This CDR3 is 13 amino acids long. Looked up from germline, CDR1 is SQVTM and CDR2 is ANQGSEA. DNA for the CDR3: TGCAGCGTTGACCCTCCCAGGGTCTATGGCTACACCTTC. This gives the protein CSVDPPRVYGYTF.

In this sample, this clonotype turned up many times. This chain uses TRBV7-3 with TRBJ2-6; no clear D. CDR1 and CDR2 from the germline V gene are SGHTA and FQGTGA. Trimming shortened V by 5 bases and J by 1 base, and 12 bases separated the two germline ends. This CDR3 comprises 16 residues. In nucleotides, the CDR3 is TGTGCCAGCAGCCCTGGACCGCCATCTGGGGCCAACGTCCTGACTTTC. Amino acid sequence: CASSPGPPSGANVLTF. The whole variable domain, remainder taken from reference TRBV7-3 and TRBJ2-6, is GAGVSQTPSNKVTEKGKYVELRCDPISGHTALYWYRQSLGQGPEFLIYFQGTGAADDSGLPNDRFFAVRPEGSVSTLKIQRTERGDSAVYLCASSPGPPSGANVLTFGAGSRLTVL.

This clonotype was found many times. This chain connects TRBV18 to TRBJ1-1; D is undetermined. The V gene lost 1 base and the J gene lost 5 bases, with 5 bases spanning the gap. CDR1 is KGHSH and CDR2 is LQKENI in the germline V gene. CDR3 length: 12 residues. CDR3: CASSPLTTEAFF. CDR3 nucleotides: TGTGCCAGCTCACCACTCACTACTGAAGCTTTCTTT.

This clonotype was recorded at least ten times. The chain uses TRBV4-2 and TRBJ2-2, with 12 nucleotides matching TRBD2. The CDR3 spans 18 residues. Trimming took 0 bases from V and 6 from J; bases not matched to a gene: 8. CDR1 LGHNA and CDR2 YNFKEQ come from the germline V gene. In nucleotides, the CDR3 is TGTGCCAGCAGCCAAGAACTTGCTAGCGGGGGGGCTTCCGGGGAGCTGTTTTTT. Its protein product is CASSQELASGGASGELFF.

This clonotype came up many times. The chain uses TRBV5-1 and TRBJ1-4, with TRBD1 identical over 9 bases. The CDR3 spans 16 residues. With V trimmed by 1 base and J by 4 bases, 5 bases remained unmatched. CDR1 SGHRS and CDR2 YFSETQ come from the germline V gene. CDR3 in amino acids: CASSLIQGAFNEKLFF. The CDR3 region has the DNA TGCGCCAGCAGCTTGATACAGGGGGCGTTTAATGAAAAACTGTTTTTT.

This clonotype has a count of ten or more. The chain links TRBV6-1 to TRBJ2-2; 8 bases are shared with TRBD2. Trimming cost V 7 bases and J 6 bases; bases outside gene matches: 7. CDR1 and CDR2 from the germline V gene are MNHNS and SASEGT. CDR3 size: 14 residues. Here the CDR3 reads CASIPRRGAGELFF. In nucleotides, the CDR3 is TGTGCCAGCATCCCCCGGCGGGGGGCCGGGGAGCTGTTTTTT.

This clonotype was counted many times. The chain uses TRBV19 and TRBJ2-2, with unresolved D. Trimming left V 4 bases short and J 4 bases short, with 13 bases between. The CDR3 is 15 residues long. Looked up from germline, CDR1 is LNHDA and CDR2 is SQIVND (reference sequence). CDR3 sequence (DNA): TGTGCCAGTAGTAGATCGGACCCGATCACCGGGGAGCTGTTTTTT. Its translation is CASSRSDPITGELFF. The entire variable domain, with the rest obtained from reference TRBV19 and TRBJ2-2, is as follows: DGGITQSPKYLFRKEGQNVTLSCEQNLNHDAMYWYRQDPGQGLRLIYYSQIVNDFQKGDIAEGYSVSREKKESFPLTVTSAQKNPTAFYLCASSRSDPITGELFFGEGSRLTVL.

This clonotype was detected many times. This rearrangement joins TRBV11-2 to TRBJ2-5, with TRBD2 matching over 7 bases. With 4 bases clipped from V and 5 bases from J, the junction kept 10 bases outside the gene matches. CDR1 is SGHAT and CDR2 is FQNNGV in the germline V gene. The CDR3 is 15 residues long. The CDR3 reads CASSSWTSMVETQYF. Here the CDR3 DNA reads TGTGCCAGCAGCTCCTGGACTAGTATGGTTGAGACCCAGTACTTC.

This clonotype has at least ten counts. The chain uses TRBV20-1 and TRBJ2-1; D not resolved. The CDR3 extends over 14 amino acids. The germline V and J ends were trimmed by 5 bases and 7 bases, with 18 bases remaining between them. Germline V lookup: CDR1 DFQATT, CDR2 SNEGSKA (reference sequence). The CDR3: CSAAPFGLLNEQFF. The CDR3 nucleotides are TGCAGTGCTGCCCCGTTCGGGCTCTTAAATGAGCAGTTCTTC.

This clonotype was counted ten times or more. This rearrangement joins TRBV12-3 or TRBV12-4 to TRBJ2-3; D perhaps matches TRBD1 (6 bases). This CDR3 spans 14 amino acids. The V and J ends lost 2 bases and 6 bases respectively, with 12 bases between them. CDR3 loop: CASSLRPGADTQYF. CDR3 nucleotides: TGTGCCAGCAGTTTAAGACCAGGGGCGGATACGCAGTATTTT.

This clonotype showed up many times. This chain uses TRBV18 with TRBJ2-1; 13 positions agree with TRBD2. The V segment lost 5 bases and the J segment 6 bases; nucleotides outside the gene matches: 7. From germline, CDR1 is KGHSH and CDR2 LQKENI. The CDR3 contains 16 residues. The CDR3 DNA sequence: TGTGCCAGCTCAACTAGCGGGGGGGCCCTCGGCAATGAGCAGTTCTTC. Translated: CASSTSGGALGNEQFF.

This clonotype was observed many times. This chain connects TRBV4-1 to TRBJ2-3, with TRBD2 identical over 7 bases. The CDR3 consists of 15 residues. J lost 4 bases, V lost 2 bases, and 6 bases had no gene match. CDR1 is MGHRA and CDR2 is YSYEKL in the germline V gene. The CDR3 protein is CASSQRLGGADTQYF. CDR3 nucleotides: TGCGCCAGCAGCCAACGACTGGGAGGGGCAGATACGCAGTATTTT.

In this sample, this clonotype turned up many times. The rearrangement uses TRBV11-3 and TRBJ1-1; TRBD1 agrees at 7 bases. The CDR3 consists of 20 residues. The germline V gene has CDR1 SGHNT and CDR2 YENEEA. Losses at the gene ends were 4 bases for V and 1 base for J; bases not matched to a gene: 21. For the CDR3, the DNA is TGTGCCAGCAGCTCCGCCCTGACAGGGTCGAGTGGAAGGGGGAACACTGAAGCTTTCTTT. It yields the protein CASSSALTGSSGRGNTEAFF.

This clonotype showed up many times. This rearrangement joins TRBV25-1 to TRBJ2-1; tentatively, D is TRBD1 or TRBD2 (6 bases each). V lost 6 bases to trimming and J lost 1 base, with 10 bases between them. Looked up from germline, CDR1 is MGHDK and CDR2 is SYGVNS. The CDR3 is made up of 14 amino acids. CDR3 DNA sequence: TGTGCCAGCAGAGGGGGGCTATCCTACAATGAGCAGTTCTTC. Its protein product is CASRGGLSYNEQFF. Complete variable domain (other parts from reference TRBV25-1 and TRBJ2-1): EADIYQTPRYLVIGTGKKITLECSQTMGHDKMYWYQQDPGMELHLIHYSYGVNSTEKGDLSSESTVSRIRTEHFPLTLESARPSHTSQYLCASRGGLSYNEQFFGPGTRLTVL.

This clonotype occurred many times. The chain combines TRBV7-2 with TRBJ1-3; TRBD1 matches 7 bases. The CDR3 contains 15 residues. Germline CDR1 reads SGHTA; CDR2 reads FQGNSA. The V gene end was trimmed by 7 bases and the J gene end by 3 bases; junction bases not matched to a gene: 9. Written as DNA, the CDR3 is TGTGCCAGCAACTCGCAGGGGGTCAATGGAAACACCATATATTTT. This translates into CASNSQGVNGNTIYF.